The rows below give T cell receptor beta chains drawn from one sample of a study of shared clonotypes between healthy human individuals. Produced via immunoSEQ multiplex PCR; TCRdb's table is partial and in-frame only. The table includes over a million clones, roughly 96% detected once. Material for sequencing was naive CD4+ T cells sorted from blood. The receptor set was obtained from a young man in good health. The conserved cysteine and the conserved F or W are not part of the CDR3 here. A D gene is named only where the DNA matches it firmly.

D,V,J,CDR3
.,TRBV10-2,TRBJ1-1,ASRGRNTEAF
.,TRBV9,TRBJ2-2,ASSVVSGLELF
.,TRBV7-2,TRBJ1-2,ASSLSVHQTYGYT
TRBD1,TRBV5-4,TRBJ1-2,ASSRGQGPNYGYT
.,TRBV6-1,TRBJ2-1,ASSEVGQSQF
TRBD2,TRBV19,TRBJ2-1,ASSSTGGRNWEQF
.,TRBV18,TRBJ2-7,ASSPRNEYEQY
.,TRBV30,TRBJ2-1,AWSALNEQF
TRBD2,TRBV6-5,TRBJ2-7,ASSYSGTSGDEQY
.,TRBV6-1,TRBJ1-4,ASSGRGGANEKLF
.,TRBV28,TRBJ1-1,ASKGTEAF
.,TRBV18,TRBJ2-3,ASSRGADTQY
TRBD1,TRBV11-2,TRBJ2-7,ASSSRTGGIDEQY
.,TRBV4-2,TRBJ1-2,ASSQWTQGLYGYT
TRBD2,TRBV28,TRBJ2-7,ASSPLLAGGPFEQY
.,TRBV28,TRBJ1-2,ASRGIRANYGYT
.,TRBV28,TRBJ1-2,ASSPGQNYGYT
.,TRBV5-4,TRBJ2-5,ASSSGQTQETQY
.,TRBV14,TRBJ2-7,ASSQARPYEQY
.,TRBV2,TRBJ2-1,ASTERLDSYNEQF
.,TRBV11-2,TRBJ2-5,ASSSTGAQETQY
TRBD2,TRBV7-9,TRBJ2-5,ASSLSASGQETQY